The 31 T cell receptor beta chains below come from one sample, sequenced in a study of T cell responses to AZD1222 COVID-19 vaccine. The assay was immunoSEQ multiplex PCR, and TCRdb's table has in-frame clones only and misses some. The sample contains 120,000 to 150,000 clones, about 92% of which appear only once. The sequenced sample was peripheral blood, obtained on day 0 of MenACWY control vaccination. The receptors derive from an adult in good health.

The CDR3 DNA reads as TGTGCTAGTGGCAGTGGACAGGGAGAGGGGTCACCCCTCCACTTT. Its translation is CASGSGQGEGSPLHF. The J gene is TRBJ1-6, the V gene TRBV12-5; 8 nucleotides align to TRBD1. With 6 bases clipped from V and 10 bases from J, the junction kept 11 bases outside the gene matches. The CDR3 spans 15 residues. Germline CDR1 is LGHNT and CDR2 is FRNRAP.

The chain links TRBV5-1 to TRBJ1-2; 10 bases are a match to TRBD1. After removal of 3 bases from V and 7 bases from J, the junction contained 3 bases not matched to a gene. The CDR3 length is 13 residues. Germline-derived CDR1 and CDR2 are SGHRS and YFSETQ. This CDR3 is CASSSGTGVGYTF. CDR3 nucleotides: TGCGCCAGCAGCTCCGGGACAGGGGTTGGCTACACCTTC.

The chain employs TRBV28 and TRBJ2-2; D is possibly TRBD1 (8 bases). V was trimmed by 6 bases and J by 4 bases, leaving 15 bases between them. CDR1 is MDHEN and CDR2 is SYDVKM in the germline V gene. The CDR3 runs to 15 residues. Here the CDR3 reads CASSPTGEGTGELFF. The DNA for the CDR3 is TGTGCCAGCAGCCCGACAGGGGAGGGCACCGGGGAGCTGTTTTTT.

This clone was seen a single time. The CDR3 is CASRYGLPNTGELFF. As DNA, the CDR3 is TGTGCCAGCAGATATGGACTTCCGAACACCGGGGAGCTGTTTTTT. The chain couples TRBV7-2 to TRBJ2-2, with D possibly TRBD2 on 5 matching bases. This CDR3 has 15 residues. Trimming removed 6 bases from V and 0 bases from J, with 11 bases in between. Germline V gene data show CDR1 as SGHTA and CDR2 as FQGNSA.

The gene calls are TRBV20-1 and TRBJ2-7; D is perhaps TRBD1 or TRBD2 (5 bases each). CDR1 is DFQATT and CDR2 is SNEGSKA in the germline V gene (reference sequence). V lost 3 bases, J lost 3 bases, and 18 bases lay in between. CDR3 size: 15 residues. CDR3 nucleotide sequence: TGCAGTGCTAGTAGCGTGAGGGGCCGGGGCTACGAGCAGTACTTC. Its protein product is CSASSVRGRGYEQYF.

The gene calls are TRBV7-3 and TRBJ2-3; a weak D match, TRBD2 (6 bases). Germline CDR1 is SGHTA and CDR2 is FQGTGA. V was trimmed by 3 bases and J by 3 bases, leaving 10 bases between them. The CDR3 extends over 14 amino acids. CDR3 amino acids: CASSLSGRTDTQYF. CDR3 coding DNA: TGTGCCAGCAGCTTGTCCGGGAGAACAGATACGCAGTATTTT. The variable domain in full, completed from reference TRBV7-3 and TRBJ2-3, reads GAGVSQTPSNKVTEKGKYVELRCDPISGHTALYWYRQSLGQGPEFLIYFQGTGAADDSGLPNDRFFAVRPEGSVSTLKIQRTERGDSAVYLCASSLSGRTDTQYFGPGTRLTVL.

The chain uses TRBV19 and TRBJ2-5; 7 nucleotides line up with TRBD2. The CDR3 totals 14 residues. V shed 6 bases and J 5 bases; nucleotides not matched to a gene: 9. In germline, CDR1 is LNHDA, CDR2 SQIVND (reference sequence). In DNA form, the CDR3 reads TGTGCCAGTAGCAGTCTAGCGGTCTTGGAGACCCAGTACTTC. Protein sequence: CASSSLAVLETQYF.

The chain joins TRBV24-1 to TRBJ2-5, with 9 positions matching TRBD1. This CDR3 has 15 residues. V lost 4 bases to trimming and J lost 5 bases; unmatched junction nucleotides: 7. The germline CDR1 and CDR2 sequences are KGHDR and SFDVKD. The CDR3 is CATSDLQGAGETQYF. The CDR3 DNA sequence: TGTGCCACCAGTGACCTACAGGGGGCTGGTGAGACCCAGTACTTC.

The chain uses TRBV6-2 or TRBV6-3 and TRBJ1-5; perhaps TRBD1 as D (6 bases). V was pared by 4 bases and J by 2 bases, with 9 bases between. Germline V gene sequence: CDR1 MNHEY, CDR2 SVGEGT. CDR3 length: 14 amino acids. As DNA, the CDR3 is TGTGCCAGCAGTTCGCCAGGGGGCAATCAGCCCCAGCATTTT. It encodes CASSSPGGNQPQHF.

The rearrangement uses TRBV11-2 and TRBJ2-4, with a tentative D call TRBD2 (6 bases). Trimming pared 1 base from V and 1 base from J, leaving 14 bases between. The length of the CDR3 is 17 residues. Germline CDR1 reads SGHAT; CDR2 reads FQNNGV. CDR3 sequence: CASSLAGVAFAKNIQYF. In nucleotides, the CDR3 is TGTGCCAGCAGCTTAGCGGGAGTGGCGTTTGCCAAAAACATTCAGTACTTC.

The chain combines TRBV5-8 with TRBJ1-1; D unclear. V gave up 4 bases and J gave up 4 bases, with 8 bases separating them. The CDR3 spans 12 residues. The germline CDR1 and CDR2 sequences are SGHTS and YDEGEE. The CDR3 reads CASSRVLTEAFF. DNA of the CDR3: TGTGCCAGCAGCCGGGTCCTCACTGAAGCTTTCTTT.

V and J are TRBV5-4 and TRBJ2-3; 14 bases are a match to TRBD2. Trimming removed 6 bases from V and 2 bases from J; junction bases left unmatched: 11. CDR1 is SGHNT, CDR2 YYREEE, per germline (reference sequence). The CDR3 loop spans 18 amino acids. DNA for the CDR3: TGTGCCAGCAAGCGGGTGACTAGCGGGAGGGCCTTCACAGATACGCAGTATTTT. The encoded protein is CASKRVTSGRAFTDTQYF.

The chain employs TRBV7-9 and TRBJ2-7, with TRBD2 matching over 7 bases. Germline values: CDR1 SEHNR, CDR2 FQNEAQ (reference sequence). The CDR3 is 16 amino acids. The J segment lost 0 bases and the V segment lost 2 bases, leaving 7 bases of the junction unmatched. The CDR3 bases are TGTGCCAGCAGCTTACGGGCGGGGGAAGGCTCCTACGAGCAGTACTTC. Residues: CASSLRAGEGSYEQYF. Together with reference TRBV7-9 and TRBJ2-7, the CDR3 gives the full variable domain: DTGVSQNPRHKITKRGQNVTFRCDPISEHNRLYWYRQTLGQGPEFLTYFQNEAQLEKSRLLSDRFSAERPKGSFSTLEIQRTEQGDSAMYLCASSLRAGEGSYEQYFGPGTRLTVT.

In nucleotides, the CDR3 is TGTGCCAGCAGTTGGAATCTGGGGAATCGGAACACCGGGGAGCTGTTTTTT. Translated: CASSWNLGNRNTGELFF. The chain links TRBV27 to TRBJ2-2; D not resolved. CDR1 and CDR2 (germline): MNHEY, SMNVEV (reference sequence). The CDR3 consists of 17 residues. V lost 4 bases and J 1 base, leaving 16 bases between the germline ends.

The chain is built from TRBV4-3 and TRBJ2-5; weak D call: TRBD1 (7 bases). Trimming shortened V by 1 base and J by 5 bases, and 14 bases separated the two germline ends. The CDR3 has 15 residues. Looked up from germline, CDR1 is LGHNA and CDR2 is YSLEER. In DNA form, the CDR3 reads TGCGCCAGCAGCCAAGGCAGGGGGGATATGGAGACCCAGTACTTC. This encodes CASSQGRGDMETQYF.

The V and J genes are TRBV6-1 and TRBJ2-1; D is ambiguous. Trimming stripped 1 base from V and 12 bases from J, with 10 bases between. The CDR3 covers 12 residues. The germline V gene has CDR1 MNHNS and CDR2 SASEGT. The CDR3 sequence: CASSEGLGRQFF. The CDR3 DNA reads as TGTGCCAGCAGTGAAGGACTCGGGCGGCAGTTCTTC.

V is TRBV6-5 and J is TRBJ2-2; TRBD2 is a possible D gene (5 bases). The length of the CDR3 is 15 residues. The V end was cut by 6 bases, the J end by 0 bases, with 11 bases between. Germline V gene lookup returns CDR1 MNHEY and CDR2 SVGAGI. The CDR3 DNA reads TGTGCCAGCAGCCCGGGCGGGTCGAACACCGGGGAGCTGTTTTTT. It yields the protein CASSPGGSNTGELFF.

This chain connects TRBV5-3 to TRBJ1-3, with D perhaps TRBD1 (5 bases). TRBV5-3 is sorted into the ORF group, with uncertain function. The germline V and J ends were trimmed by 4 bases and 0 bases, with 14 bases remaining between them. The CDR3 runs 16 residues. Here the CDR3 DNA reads TGTGCCAGAAGCCCCACATCAGGGATCTCTGGAAACACCATATATTTT. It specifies CARSPTSGISGNTIYF.

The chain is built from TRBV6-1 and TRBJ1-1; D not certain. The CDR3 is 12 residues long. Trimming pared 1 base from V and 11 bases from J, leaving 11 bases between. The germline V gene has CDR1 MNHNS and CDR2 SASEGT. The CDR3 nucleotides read TGTGCCAGCAGTGAAGTTGATTCCACCGCTTTCTTT. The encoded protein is CASSEVDSTAFF.

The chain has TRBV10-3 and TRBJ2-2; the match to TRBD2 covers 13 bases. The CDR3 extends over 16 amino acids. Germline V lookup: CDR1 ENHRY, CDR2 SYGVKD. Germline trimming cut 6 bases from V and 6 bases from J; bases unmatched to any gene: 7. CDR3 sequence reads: CAIRAGLAGVPGELFF. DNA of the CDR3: TGTGCCATCAGAGCCGGACTAGCGGGAGTACCCGGGGAGCTGTTTTTT.

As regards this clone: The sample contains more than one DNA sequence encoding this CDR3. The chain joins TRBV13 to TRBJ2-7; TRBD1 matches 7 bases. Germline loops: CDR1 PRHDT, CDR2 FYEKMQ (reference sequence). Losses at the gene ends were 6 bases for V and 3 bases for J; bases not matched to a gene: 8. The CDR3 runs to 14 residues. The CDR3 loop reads CASSSGTDLYEQYF. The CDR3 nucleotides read TGTGCCAGCAGTTCCGGGACAGACCTCTACGAGCAGTACTTC.

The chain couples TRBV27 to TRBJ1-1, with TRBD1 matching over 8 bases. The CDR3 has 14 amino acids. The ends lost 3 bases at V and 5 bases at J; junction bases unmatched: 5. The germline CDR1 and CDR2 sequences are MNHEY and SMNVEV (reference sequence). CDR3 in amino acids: CASSFTGGRTEAFF. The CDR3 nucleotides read TGTGCCAGCAGTTTTACAGGGGGTAGAACTGAAGCTTTCTTT.

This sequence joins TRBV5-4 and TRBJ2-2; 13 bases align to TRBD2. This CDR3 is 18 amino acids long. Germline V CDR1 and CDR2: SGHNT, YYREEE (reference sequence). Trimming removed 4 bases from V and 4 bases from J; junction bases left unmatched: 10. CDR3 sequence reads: CASSQSLGLAGATGELFF. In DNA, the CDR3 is TGTGCCAGCAGCCAATCCCTTGGACTAGCGGGGGCCACCGGGGAGCTGTTTTTT. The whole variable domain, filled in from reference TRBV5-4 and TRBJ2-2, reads ETGVTQSPTHLIKTRGQQVTLRCSSQSGHNTVSWYQQALGQGPQFIFQYYREEENGRGNFPPRFSGLQFPNYSSELNVNALELDDSALYLCASSQSLGLAGATGELFFGEGSRLTVL.

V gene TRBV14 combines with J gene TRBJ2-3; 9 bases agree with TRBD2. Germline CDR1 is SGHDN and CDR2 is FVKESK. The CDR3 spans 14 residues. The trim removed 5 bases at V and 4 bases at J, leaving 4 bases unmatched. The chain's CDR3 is CASSVAGAPDTQYF. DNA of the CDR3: TGTGCCAGCAGCGTAGCGGGAGCTCCAGATACGCAGTATTTT.

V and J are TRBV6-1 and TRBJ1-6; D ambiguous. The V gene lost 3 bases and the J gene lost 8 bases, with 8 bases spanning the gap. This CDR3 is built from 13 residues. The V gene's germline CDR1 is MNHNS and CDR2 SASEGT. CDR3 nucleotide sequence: TGTGCCAGCAGTGATTATCTAGATTCACCCCTCCACTTT. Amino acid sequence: CASSDYLDSPLHF.

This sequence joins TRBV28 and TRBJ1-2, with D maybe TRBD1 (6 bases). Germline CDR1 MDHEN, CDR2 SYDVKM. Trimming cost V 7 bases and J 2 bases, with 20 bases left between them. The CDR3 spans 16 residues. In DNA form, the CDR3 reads TGTGCCAGCATCTCGGCCCCGGGGGCGCGGAACTATGGCTACACCTTC. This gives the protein CASISAPGARNYGYTF.

The DNA of the CDR3 is TGTGCCAGCAGCCCATCAGGAGACACGAACACCGGGGAGCTGTTTTTT. Amino acids: CASSPSGDTNTGELFF. J is TRBJ2-2 and V is TRBV9; D is undetermined. Germline CDR1 reads SGDLS; CDR2 reads YYNGEE. V was clipped by 4 bases and J by 0 bases, with 13 bases between them. This CDR3 spans 16 amino acids.

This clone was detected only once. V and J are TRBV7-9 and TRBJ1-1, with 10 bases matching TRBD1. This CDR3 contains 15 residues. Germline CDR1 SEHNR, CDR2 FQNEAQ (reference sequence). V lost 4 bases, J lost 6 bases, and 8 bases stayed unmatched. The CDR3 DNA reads TGTGCCAGCAGCTCCTGGGACAGGGGCCTCGCTGAAGCTTTCTTT. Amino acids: CASSSWDRGLAEAFF. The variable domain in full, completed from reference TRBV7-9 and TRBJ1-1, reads DTGVSQNPRHKITKRGQNVTFRCDPISEHNRLYWYRQTLGQGPEFLTYFQNEAQLEKSRLLSDRFSAERPKGSFSTLEIQRTEQGDSAMYLCASSSWDRGLAEAFFGQGTRLTVV.

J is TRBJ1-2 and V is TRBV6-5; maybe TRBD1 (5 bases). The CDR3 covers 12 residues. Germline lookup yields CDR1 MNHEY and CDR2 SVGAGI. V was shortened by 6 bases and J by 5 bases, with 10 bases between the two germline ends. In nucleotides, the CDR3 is TGTGCCAGCAGCCAGGGACCGTATGGCTACACCTTC. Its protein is CASSQGPYGYTF.

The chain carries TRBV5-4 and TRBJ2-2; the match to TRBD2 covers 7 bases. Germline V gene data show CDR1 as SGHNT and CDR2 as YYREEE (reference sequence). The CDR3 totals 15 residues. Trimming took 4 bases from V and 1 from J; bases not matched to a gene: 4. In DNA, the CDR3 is TGTGCCAGCAGCCTTAGCGGGCTGAACACCGGGGAGCTGTTTTTT. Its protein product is CASSLSGLNTGELFF.

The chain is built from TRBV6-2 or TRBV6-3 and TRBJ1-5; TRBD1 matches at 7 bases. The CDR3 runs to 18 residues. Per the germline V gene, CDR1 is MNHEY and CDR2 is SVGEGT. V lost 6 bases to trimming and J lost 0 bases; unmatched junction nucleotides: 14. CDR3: CASSPNPGQVYSNQPQHF. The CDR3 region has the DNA TGTGCCAGCAGCCCCAACCCAGGACAGGTCTATAGCAATCAGCCCCAGCATTTT.